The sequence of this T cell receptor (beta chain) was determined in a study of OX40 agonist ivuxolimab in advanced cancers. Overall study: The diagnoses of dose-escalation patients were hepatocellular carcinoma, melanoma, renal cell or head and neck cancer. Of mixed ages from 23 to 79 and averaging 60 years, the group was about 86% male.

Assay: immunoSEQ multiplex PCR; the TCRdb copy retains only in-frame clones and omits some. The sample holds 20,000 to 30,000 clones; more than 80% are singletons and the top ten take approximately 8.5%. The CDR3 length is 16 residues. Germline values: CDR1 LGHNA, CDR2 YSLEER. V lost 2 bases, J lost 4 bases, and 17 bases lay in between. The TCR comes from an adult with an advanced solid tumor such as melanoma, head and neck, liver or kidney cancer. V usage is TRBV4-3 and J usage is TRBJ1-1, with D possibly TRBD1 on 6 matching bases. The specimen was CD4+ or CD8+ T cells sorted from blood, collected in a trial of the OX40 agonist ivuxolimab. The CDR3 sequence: CASSQWGGSGATEAFF. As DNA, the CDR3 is TGCGCCAGCAGCCAATGGGGGGGATCAGGGGCCACTGAAGCTTTCTTT.